The source of this TCR beta chain is a study of early T cells in non-severe SARS-CoV-2 infection (dated by TCRdb to the early 2020s). Study-level background: Bulk RNA from unsorted whole blood was used for TCR sequencing, so alpha and beta chains could not be paired.

Taken from cysteine to phenylalanine, the CDR3 has 12 residues. Only the CDR3 region is kept as DNA, spanning 36 bases read in frame from base 1. CDR1 and CDR2 were assigned from the germline V gene (reference sequence) as LNHDA and SQIVND. Trimming costs V 7 bases and J 4 bases, and their ends lie 8 bases apart. The library was produced with 5' RACE. Reads for this sample came from a NextSeq 500. In the TCR library protocol, unique molecular identifiers were attached to individual cDNA molecules to correct for PCR bias and sequencing error. Sequencing covered both TCR alpha and beta chains, and within each sample the abundances of alpha and beta sequences were tightly co-correlated. The study's own analysis went as follows. V gene, J gene and CDR3 annotation of TCR sequences was performed with Decombinator V4. Expanded TCRs were defined as changing significantly between any two time points under a Poisson model with p below 0.0001. TCR abundances were normalised to the total number of TCRs sequenced per sample and expressed as counts per million. TRAV1-2 paired with TRAJ12, TRAJ20 or TRAJ33 defined MAIT TCRs, while TRAV10 paired with TRAJ18 defined iNKT TCRs. VDJdb, accessed 1 November 2021, was searched for CMV, EBV and SARS-CoV-2 annotated TCRs, with TCRs annotated for multiple antigens excluded. The public sequencing data were trimmed at Q25 with fastp and processed into clonotypes with MiXCR by TCRdb, which kept only in-frame beta chains. Each entry merges the rows of one CDR3 protein and shows their most common DNA and genes. TCRdb, not the original authors, processed these V and J calls. In all, the sample holds 40,000 to 60,000 distinct CDR3 sequences, and 6.2% of those were seen once. The top ten constitute roughly 6.9% of the sample.

This clonotype was detected a few times. Its antigen specificity is not known. No clone much larger than this one lies a single base away; base qualities are absent. General conclusions and limits of the study: VDJdb matching was skewed toward anti-spike CD8 responses, so virus-specific expansions were likely underestimated and private and CD4 specificities were missed.

Set within a cohort of healthcare workers in London, UK, this nested case-control study involved weekly PCR testing of nasopharyngeal swabs along with blood sampling. Healthcare workers were recruited during the week of the UK lockdown, between 23 and 31 March 2020, and followed weekly for up to 16 weeks. This sequence was found in an adult who was a healthcare worker with PCR-confirmed SARS-CoV-2 infection or an uninfected control (not recorded which). This receptor chain uses TRBV19 and TRBJ2-1, with no reliable assignment of the D segment. Sequenced material: whole blood, taken at baseline. The base sequence is TGTGCCAGTACGTCAGCTTACAATGAGCAGTTCTTC. Translation gives CASTSAYNEQFF.